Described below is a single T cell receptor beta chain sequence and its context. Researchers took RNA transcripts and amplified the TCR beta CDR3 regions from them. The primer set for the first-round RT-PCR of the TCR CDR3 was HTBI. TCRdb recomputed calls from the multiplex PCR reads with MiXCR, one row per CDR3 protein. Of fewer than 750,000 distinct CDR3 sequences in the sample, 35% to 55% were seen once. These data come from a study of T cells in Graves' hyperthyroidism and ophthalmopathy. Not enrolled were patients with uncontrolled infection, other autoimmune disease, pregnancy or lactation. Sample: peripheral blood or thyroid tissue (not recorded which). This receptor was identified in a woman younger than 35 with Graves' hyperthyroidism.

In DNA, the CDR3 is TGTGCCAGTAGCGTCTTAACCAACGTCCTGACTTTC. It encodes CASSVLTNVLTF. The chain links TRBV11-2 to TRBJ2-6, with D perhaps TRBD2 (5 bases). V lost 9 bases and J 8 bases, leaving 11 bases between the germline ends. CDR3 length: 12 residues. Germline V CDR1 and CDR2: SGHAT, FQNNGV.